These 21 T cell receptor beta chains were all obtained from the same sample, sequenced in a study of cytomegalovirus exposure and HLA in healthy donors. Use of 60 Vbeta and 13 Jbeta primers characterized the PCR. Profiled with immunoSEQ multiplex PCR; TCRdb holds only in-frame clones, not every one. The sample holds more than 80,000 clones, 65% to 80% seen once. Sequenced material: PBMCs. The receptor set was obtained from a male donor in good health and CMV-seropositive.

The gene calls are TRBV9 and TRBJ2-7; D is uncertain. V lost 4 bases, J lost 0 bases, and 17 bases lay in between. The V gene's germline CDR1 is SGDLS and CDR2 YYNGEE. The CDR3 sequence is 16 residues long. The CDR3 DNA reads as TGTGCCAGCAGCCCATATTGGGCAGTGAGCTCCTACGAGCAGTACTTC. Translated, it gives CASSPYWAVSSYEQYF.

The rearrangement links TRBV29-1 to TRBJ1-3; D is possibly TRBD1 (6 bases). This CDR3 region has 13 residues. The V end was cut by 7 bases, the J end by 1 base, with 11 bases between. Germline CDR1 is SQVTM and CDR2 is ANQGSEA. CDR3 nucleotides: TGCAGCGCCACCACAGGGTCTGGAAACACCATATATTTT. Its translation is CSATTGSGNTIYF.

V is TRBV27 and J is TRBJ2-7, with D tentatively TRBD1 (5 bases). The V end was cut by 4 bases, the J end by 1 base, with 11 bases between. The CDR3 consists of 14 residues. Germline assignment: CDR1 MNHEY and CDR2 SMNVEV (reference sequence). The CDR3 DNA reads as TGTGCCAGCAGTTACTTCGCAGGGTCCTACGAGCAGTACTTC. As protein: CASSYFAGSYEQYF.

V and J are TRBV11-2 and TRBJ2-5; 14 nucleotides align to TRBD2. The CDR3 consists of 17 residues. The ends lost 1 base at V and 4 bases at J; junction bases unmatched: 5. CDR1 and CDR2 from the germline V gene are SGHAT and FQNNGV. This CDR3 reads CASSLGGGLAGGETQYF. The CDR3 DNA reads TGTGCCAGCAGCTTAGGAGGAGGACTAGCGGGAGGAGAGACCCAGTACTTC.

V is TRBV29-1 and J is TRBJ1-1, with D maybe TRBD1 (6 bases). Germline V gene lookup returns CDR1 SQVTM and CDR2 ANQGSEA. The V gene lost 6 bases and the J gene lost 2 bases, with 13 bases spanning the gap. There are 13 residues in the CDR3. The CDR3 sequence: CSVKQGSNTEAFF. The CDR3, as DNA: TGCAGCGTGAAACAGGGAAGTAACACTGAAGCTTTCTTT.

V and J are TRBV5-1 and TRBJ1-3; D is uncertain. This CDR3 region has 15 residues. The V end lost 4 bases, the J end lost 0 bases, and 11 bases lay between the germline ends. The germline V gene has CDR1 SGHRS and CDR2 YFSETQ. As DNA, the CDR3 is TGCGCCAGCAGCACAGACATGTCCTCTGGAAACACCATATATTTT. Its protein product is CASSTDMSSGNTIYF.

The genes are TRBV28 and TRBJ2-7; TRBD2 might be the D (5 bases). This CDR3 is 12 amino acids long. Germline CDR1 is MDHEN and CDR2 is SYDVKM. V gave up 7 bases and J gave up 0 bases, with 7 bases separating them. CDR3 residues: CASTDYSYEQYF. The CDR3 region has the DNA TGTGCCAGCACCGACTACTCCTACGAGCAGTACTTC.

DNA of the CDR3: TGTGCCAGCAGCTTATACGTTGCGGCCACTGAAGCTTTCTTT. It translates to CASSLYVAATEAFF. The chain has TRBV7-6 and TRBJ1-1; D not certain. CDR1 SGHVS and CDR2 FNYEAQ come from the germline V gene. This CDR3 contains 14 residues. The V end was cut by 2 bases, the J end by 4 bases, with 11 bases between.

The chain recombines TRBV5-8 with TRBJ2-7, with 8 bases identical to TRBD2. V was pared by 2 bases and J by 3 bases, with 4 bases of the junction left unmatched. The germline V gene has CDR1 SGHTS and CDR2 YDEGEE. The CDR3 runs to 14 residues. In DNA form, the CDR3 reads TGTGCCAGCAGCTTACTAGCGGAAAGCTACGAGCAGTACTTC. This sequence encodes CASSLLAESYEQYF.

This clone is a singleton in its sample. The rearrangement joins TRBV30 to TRBJ1-1, with 8 bases that match TRBD1. CDR3 length: 14 residues. The junction had 5 bases not matched to a gene; V was cut back by 5 bases and J by 0 bases. CDR1 and CDR2 from the germline V gene are GTSNPN and SVGIG (reference sequence). The CDR3 DNA follows: TGTGCCTGGGTGTTACAGGGGGTGAACACTGAAGCTTTCTTT. The encoded protein is CAWVLQGVNTEAFF.

With respect to this clone: In the same sample, other DNA sequences code for this CDR3. The chain employs TRBV14 and TRBJ2-5, with 8 bases identical to TRBD1. The germline gives CDR1 SGHDN, CDR2 FVKESK. The CDR3 loop spans 14 amino acids. The V gene end was trimmed by 3 bases and the J gene end by 2 bases; junction bases not matched to a gene: 2. The CDR3 DNA sequence: TGTGCCAGCAGCCAGAACAGGGGGCAAGAGACCCAGTACTTC. It translates to CASSQNRGQETQYF.

The chain combines TRBV4-3 with TRBJ2-2, with D perhaps matching TRBD2 (7 bases). Germline V gene sequence: CDR1 LGHNA, CDR2 YSLEER. The V end was cut by 3 bases, the J end by 6 bases, with 11 bases between. This CDR3 region has 14 residues. CDR3: CASSQTGGPGELFF. CDR3 nucleotide sequence: TGCGCCAGCAGCCAGACCGGGGGGCCCGGGGAGCTGTTTTTT.

The J gene is TRBJ1-1, the V gene TRBV28; D gene uncertain. CDR1 is MDHEN, CDR2 SYDVKM, per germline. This CDR3 is 14 amino acids long. With 4 bases removed from V and 3 bases from J, the gap between germline ends came to 12 bases. The CDR3 nucleotides read TGTGCCAGCAGTTGGAGGGATCCGGACACTGAAGCTTTCTTT. It encodes CASSWRDPDTEAFF.

This chain uses TRBV7-2 with TRBJ1-6; D gene unclear. V was pared by 5 bases and J by 8 bases, with 16 bases between. Germline CDR1 and CDR2: SGHTA and FQGNSA. The CDR3 totals 15 residues. The CDR3 sequence is CASSPLSVGDSPLHF. The CDR3 DNA follows: TGTGCCAGCAGCCCTCTTTCAGTCGGGGATTCACCCCTCCACTTT.

CDR3: CASSLGVGGEQFF. In DNA form, the CDR3 reads TGTGCCAGCAGCTTGGGGGTAGGCGGAGAGCAGTTCTTC. V is TRBV5-5 and J is TRBJ2-1; D is unresolved. The CDR3 sequence is 13 residues long. Germline CDR1 and CDR2: SGHKS and YYEKEE (reference sequence). Trimming took 0 bases from V and 10 from J, leaving 11 bases between them.

This chain uses TRBV9 with TRBJ2-1, with 11 bases aligning to TRBD2. This CDR3 has 14 residues. V trimming: 1 base; J trimming: 8 bases; junction bases outside the gene matches: 2. CDR1 is SGDLS and CDR2 is YYNGEE in the germline V gene. The chain's CDR3 is CASSVSSGGYEQFF. The CDR3 DNA follows: TGTGCCAGCAGCGTATCTAGCGGGGGGTATGAGCAGTTCTTC.

DNA for the CDR3: TGTGCCATCAGTCGAGCGGGAGAGACCCAGTACTTC. It is translated as CAISRAGETQYF. This chain uses TRBV10-3 with TRBJ2-5; D is perhaps TRBD2 (6 bases). V was cut by 5 bases and J by 4 bases, with 8 bases left in between. Germline V gene data show CDR1 as ENHRY and CDR2 as SYGVKD. The CDR3 sequence is 12 residues long.

This clone was picked up one time. The chain links TRBV27 to TRBJ1-1; 9 bases line up with TRBD1. From germline, CDR1 is MNHEY and CDR2 SMNVEV (reference sequence). This CDR3 has 14 amino acids. V shed 6 bases and J 3 bases; nucleotides not matched to a gene: 5. The CDR3 reads CASRGQGWYTEAFF. The CDR3 DNA is TGTGCCAGCAGGGGACAGGGTTGGTACACTGAAGCTTTCTTT.

This clone was counted between two and nine times. The V call is TRBV2, the J call TRBJ2-7; perhaps TRBD1 as D (6 bases). Trimming took 6 bases from V and 0 from J, leaving 12 bases between them. CDR1 is SNHLY and CDR2 is FYNNEI in the germline V gene. The CDR3 consists of 14 residues. The CDR3 region is CASSSGVGSYEQYF. The CDR3 region has the DNA TGTGCCAGCAGCTCAGGGGTGGGCTCCTACGAGCAGTACTTC.

This sequence joins TRBV18 and TRBJ2-3, with 9 positions matching TRBD2. CDR1 is KGHSH, CDR2 LQKENI, per germline. The CDR3 length is 17 residues. V lost 2 bases to trimming and J lost 4 bases; unmatched junction nucleotides: 10. CDR3 in amino acids: CASSPGLGLAFADTQYF. The CDR3 coding sequence is TGTGCCAGCTCACCAGGATTGGGACTAGCTTTCGCAGATACGCAGTATTTT.

The chain has TRBV7-9 and TRBJ2-7; D is unclear. The germline gives CDR1 SEHNR, CDR2 FQNEAQ (reference sequence). CDR3 size: 14 residues. V lost 4 bases, J lost 0 bases, and 10 bases lay in between. DNA of the CDR3: TGTGCCAGCAGCTACTCAACGTCCTCCTACGAGCAGTACTTC. Protein product: CASSYSTSSYEQYF.